This TCR beta chain is from a study of blood T cell repertoires in COVID-19. Study at large: The United States, Italy and Spain supplied acute and convalescent COVID-19 samples. In each case, the material was cDNA or gDNA derived from T cells, B-cell-depleted T cells, or PBMCs.

The CDR3 loop spans 13 amino acids. V lost 3 bases, J lost 11 bases, and 6 bases stayed unmatched. As handled by the study authors: Using reference gene primer amplification, nucleated cell counts were estimated. Method: immunoSEQ multiplex PCR; TCRdb's copy keeps in-frame clones and lacks some. The D gene and trimming were derived from the DNA, and the V and J assignments and clone size from that table. The sample holds about 68,000 clones, around 93% seen once. This receptor was obtained from a woman aged 55-69 years with active COVID-19. This chain links TRBV12-3 or TRBV12-4 with TRBJ1-5, with 8 bases that match TRBD1. Source material: peripheral blood. The CDR3 nucleotides read TGTGCCAGCAGTTTCCAGGGGGCGTTGGCCCAGCATTTT. This codes for CASSFQGALAQHF.